The rows below give T cell receptor beta chains drawn from one sample of a study of quantifying T cell responses using KT2 cells. TCRdb reprocessed the UMI-ligation and nested PCR reads via MiXCR and lists one record per CDR3 protein. In the table there are tens of thousands of distinct CDR3 sequences, 12% of which are singletons. Input material: PBMCs spiked with cells of the T cell clone KT2. These receptors all come from a human donor. Both conserved end residues are part of each CDR3. The D gene is left open where the match is weak. A row's size may be missing; if present it is once, few, many or a size class.

cdr3_length	clone_size	j_call	v_call	d_call	cdr3_aa	cdr3_nt
15	few	TRBJ1-5	TRBV24-1	NA	CAKKDHLYSNQPQHF	TGTGCCAAAAAGGATCATCTATATAGCAATCAGCCCCAGCATTTT
13	once	TRBJ2-3	TRBV30	NA	CAWSRGWSDTQYF	TGTGCCTGGAGCCGGGGTTGGTCGGATACGCAGTATTTT
13	few	TRBJ1-1	TRBV5-6	NA	CASSLIGASEAFF	TGTGCCAGCAGCTTAATCGGGGCTTCTGAAGCTTTCTTT
15	few	TRBJ2-7	TRBV7-8	NA	CASSPRAGHSLEQYF	TGTGCCAGCAGCCCCAGGGCAGGGCACAGTCTCGAGCAGTACTTC
17	few	TRBJ2-1	TRBV12-3/TRBV12-4	TRBD2	CASSSPGTSGTYNEQFF	TGTGCCAGCAGTTCCCCCGGGACTAGCGGAACCTACAATGAGCAGTTCTTC
15	few	TRBJ2-6	TRBV6-5	TRBD1	CASSLQGAGANVLTF	TGTGCCAGCAGCCTTCAGGGGGCTGGGGCCAACGTCCTGACTTTC
13	NA	TRBJ1-1	TRBV3-1	NA	CASSRSKNTEAFF	TGTGCCAGCAGCCGTTCGAAGAACACTGAAGCTTTCTTT
13	few	TRBJ2-5	TRBV5-1	TRBD1	CASSLQGEETQYF	TGCGCCAGCAGCTTACAGGGGGAAGAGACCCAGTACTTC
13	NA	TRBJ1-1	TRBV2	NA	CASNPYGNTEAFF	TGTGCCAGCAACCCTTACGGAAACACTGAAGCTTTCTTT
16	many	TRBJ1-2	TRBV6-1	TRBD1	CASSEGDGTGYYGYTF	TGTGCCAGCAGTGAAGGGGACGGGACAGGGTACTATGGCTACACCTTC
15	few	TRBJ2-7	TRBV7-2	TRBD2	CASSFLAGGSYEQYF	TGTGCCAGCAGCTTCCTAGCGGGAGGATCCTACGAGCAGTACTTC
13	NA	TRBJ1-2	TRBV25-1	NA	CASSEYGGSSYTF	TGTGCCAGCAGTGAATACGGGGGAAGTAGCTACACCTTC
12	NA	TRBJ1-1	TRBV29-1	NA	CSVEDGQFEAFF	TGCAGCGTTGAAGACGGACAGTTTGAAGCTTTCTTT
14	NA	TRBJ1-1	TRBV12-3/TRBV12-4	NA	CASSLGPRGTEAFF	TGTGCCAGCAGTTTAGGGCCTCGGGGGACTGAAGCTTTCTTT
13	NA	TRBJ2-2	TRBV7-2	NA	CASSLDSTGELFF	TGTGCCAGCAGCTTAGACTCCACCGGGGAGCTGTTTTTT
17	few	TRBJ2-3	TRBV12-3/TRBV12-4	TRBD1	CASSLGRGGQLTDTQYF	TGTGCCAGCAGTTTGGGGCGAGGGGGACAGCTCACAGATACGCAGTATTTT
14	few	TRBJ2-7	TRBV12-3/TRBV12-4	NA	CASSLGLYTYEQYF	TGTGCCAGCAGTCTGGGACTCTATACCTACGAGCAGTACTTC
14	few	TRBJ2-1	TRBV6-5	NA	CASSAPGENNEQFF	TGTGCCAGCAGTGCACCGGGAGAGAACAATGAGCAGTTCTTC
15	NA	TRBJ2-3	TRBV11-2	NA	CASSPWGEGTDTQYF	TGTGCCAGCAGCCCATGGGGAGAGGGTACAGATACGCAGTATTTT
18	NA	TRBJ2-7	TRBV11-2	NA	CASRTIARGTARKDEQYF	TGTGCCAGCAGGACCATAGCTAGGGGAACGGCACGGAAGGACGAGCAGTACTTC
18	NA	TRBJ2-5	TRBV14	TRBD2	CASSQGLAGVPPQETQYF	TGTGCCAGCAGTCAGGGACTAGCGGGAGTACCCCCTCAAGAGACCCAGTACTTC
15	once	TRBJ2-1	TRBV5-1	TRBD1	CASSLQGEAYNEQFF	TGCGCCAGCAGCTTACAGGGGGAGGCCTACAATGAGCAGTTCTTC
16	NA	TRBJ2-2	TRBV4-3	NA	CASSQGRSKGSGELFF	TGCGCCAGCAGCCAAGGTCGGAGCAAGGGGTCCGGGGAGCTGTTTTTT
15	NA	TRBJ1-6	TRBV18	NA	CASSPRIGVVSPLHF	TGTGCCAGCTCACCAAGGATCGGGGTGGTCTCACCCCTCCACTTT
15	NA	TRBJ1-5	TRBV7-8	TRBD1	CASSGRQGAVQPQHF	TGTGCCAGCAGCGGAAGACAGGGGGCGGTTCAGCCCCAGCATTTT
15	NA	TRBJ2-7	TRBV11-2	TRBD2	CASRRIAGFLHEQYF	TGTGCCAGCCGCCGGATAGCGGGATTCCTTCACGAGCAGTACTTC
14	once	TRBJ2-3	TRBV2	TRBD2	CASARSGKADTQYF	TGTGCCAGCGCCCGTAGCGGGAAGGCAGATACGCAGTATTTT
12	few	TRBJ1-2	TRBV20-1	NA	CSAPQGSYGYTF	TGCAGTGCTCCCCAGGGATCCTATGGCTACACCTTC
12	NA	TRBJ1-1	TRBV30	NA	CALGREGTEAFF	TGTGCCTTGGGACGGGAGGGAACTGAAGCTTTCTTT
14	NA	TRBJ2-3	TRBV12-3/TRBV12-4	NA	CASSPDPNTDTQYF	TGTGCCAGCAGCCCTGACCCTAATACAGATACGCAGTATTTT
16	many	TRBJ2-3	TRBV4-2	TRBD1	CASSHTGDRMADTQYF	TGTGCCAGCAGCCACACAGGGGATCGGATGGCAGATACGCAGTATTTT
11	many	TRBJ2-1	TRBV29-1	NA	CSAETYNEQFF	TGCAGCGCCGAAACCTACAATGAGCAGTTCTTC
11	few	TRBJ2-7	TRBV5-6	NA	CASSLTSEQYF	TGTGCCAGCAGCTTGACCTCCGAGCAGTACTTC
15	few	TRBJ2-7	TRBV2	NA	CASSPLLDTSYEQYF	TGTGCCAGCAGCCCCCTCTTGGACACCTCCTACGAGCAGTACTTC
17	many	TRBJ1-2	TRBV12-3/TRBV12-4	NA	CASSPRSLGGYMYGYTF	TGTGCCAGCAGCCCGAGGTCCCTCGGGGGGTATATGTATGGCTACACCTTC
14	NA	TRBJ2-7	TRBV18	NA	CASSPAAGWGGQYF	TGTGCCAGCTCACCAGCGGCTGGCTGGGGCGGGCAGTACTTC
13	many	TRBJ2-7	TRBV6-1	NA	CASGRDPSYEQYF	TGTGCCAGCGGGCGGGACCCTTCCTACGAGCAGTACTTC
14	NA	TRBJ1-1	TRBV7-9	NA	CASSPYHRQNEAFF	TGTGCCAGCAGCCCCTACCACCGACAGAATGAAGCTTTCTTT
14	many	TRBJ1-5	TRBV18	TRBD1	CASSPGTGNQPQHF	TGTGCCAGCTCACCAGGGACAGGGAACCAGCCCCAGCATTTT
12	few	TRBJ2-3	TRBV12-3/TRBV12-4	NA	CASRRGSDTQYF	TGTGCCAGCAGAAGAGGGTCCGATACGCAGTATTTT
15	many	TRBJ1-1	TRBV4-2	NA	CASSQEYRMNTEAFF	TGTGCCAGCAGCCAAGAGTACAGGATGAACACTGAAGCTTTCTTT
12	many	TRBJ2-7	TRBV20-1	TRBD2	CSARELAQEQYF	TGCAGTGCTAGGGAACTAGCGCAGGAGCAGTACTTC
16	NA	TRBJ2-2	TRBV12-3/TRBV12-4	TRBD2	CASSFVSGRAGGELFF	TGTGCCAGCAGTTTCGTTAGCGGGAGGGCCGGCGGGGAGCTGTTTTTT
14	NA	TRBJ1-1	TRBV12-3/TRBV12-4	NA	CASSAGGMNTEAFF	TGTGCCAGCAGTGCTGGGGGCATGAACACTGAAGCTTTCTTT
14	many	TRBJ2-1	TRBV3-1	TRBD2	CASSLTAGYNEQFF	TGTGCCAGCAGCCTAACAGCGGGGTACAATGAGCAGTTCTTC
13	few	TRBJ2-7	TRBV6-5	NA	CASSYYQGNEQYF	TGTGCCAGCAGTTACTATCAGGGGAACGAGCAGTACTTC
17	NA	TRBJ1-5	TRBV6-2/TRBV6-3	NA	CASSYSTSRICNQPQHF	TGTGCCAGCAGTTACTCGACGTCCCGGATTTGCAATCAGCCCCAGCATTTT
14	NA	TRBJ2-7	TRBV4-3	NA	CASSQDLQPYEQYF	TGCGCCAGCAGCCAAGATTTACAACCCTACGAGCAGTACTTC
13	NA	TRBJ1-5	TRBV12-3/TRBV12-4	NA	CASSSGRNQPQHF	TGTGCCAGCAGCTCGGGGCGCAATCAGCCCCAGCATTTT
16	NA	TRBJ1-1	TRBV27	NA	CASSLSRFQMNTEAFF	TGTGCCAGCAGTTTATCGAGGTTCCAGATGAACACTGAAGCTTTCTTT